The clone carrying this TCR beta chain was counted many times. This CDR3 region has 14 residues. Germline V gene data show CDR1 as SNHLY and CDR2 as FYNNEI. Trimming cost V 4 bases and J 2 bases; bases outside gene matches: 5. The data belong to a study of Graves' ophthalmopathy and Graves' hyperthyroidism. Amplification from RNA transcripts yielded the TCR beta CDR3 regions. After a first-round RT-PCR with HTBI primers, a second-round multiplex PCR was run. TCRdb fed the multiplex PCR reads into MiXCR, producing one record per CDR3 protein. This table has about 1.1 million distinct CDR3 sequences, about two fifths appearing once.

The sample consisted of peripheral blood or thyroid tissue (not recorded which). The rearrangement links TRBV2 to TRBJ2-7; 7 nucleotides line up with TRBD1. The source is an adult man with Graves' hyperthyroidism. The CDR3 DNA reads TGTGCCAGCAGTGGGAACAGGGGCCCCTACGAGCAGTACTTC. Translation gives CASSGNRGPYEQYF.